The 24 T cell receptor beta chains listed next were all sequenced from one sample in a study of T cells in Graves' hyperthyroidism and ophthalmopathy. The CDR3 regions of TCR beta were amplified from RNA transcripts. A set of HTBI primers served as the primers for a first-round RT-PCR of the TCR CDR3. One entry per CDR3 protein results from TCRdb running MiXCR on the multiplex PCR reads. The sample comprises fewer than 600,000 distinct CDR3 sequences, about an eighth of which are singletons, and 15% to 20% rests with the top ten. The sequenced sample consisted of blood. Receptor source: a woman aged 18-29 years with Graves' hyperthyroidism.

The table lists this clonotype with many counts. This rearrangement joins TRBV9 to TRBJ1-1; 8 bases fit TRBD1. The CDR3 loop spans 14 amino acids. Germline lookup yields CDR1 SGDLS and CDR2 YYNGEE. With V trimmed by 3 bases and J by 5 bases, 6 bases remained unmatched. The CDR3 DNA sequence: TGTGCCAGCAGCGCCGAGACAGGGGAGACTGAAGCTTTCTTT. Protein product: CASSAETGETEAFF.

Ten or more counts support this clonotype. This chain connects TRBV7-8 to TRBJ2-4, with D perhaps matching TRBD1 or TRBD2 (5 bases each). Germline assignment: CDR1 SGHVS and CDR2 FQNEAQ. The CDR3 totals 18 residues. The V end was cut by 5 bases, the J end by 0 bases, with 20 bases between. Here the CDR3 reads CASSQRGAWDRAKNIQYF. The CDR3 DNA is TGTGCCAGCAGCCAACGAGGGGCCTGGGACCGAGCCAAAAACATTCAGTACTTC. The variable domain in full, with the rest retrieved from reference TRBV7-8 and TRBJ2-4, is GAGVSQSPRYKVAKRGQDVALRCDPISGHVSLFWYQQALGQGPEFLTYFQNEAQLDKSGLPSDRFFAERPEGSVSTLKIQRTQQEDSAVYLCASSQRGAWDRAKNIQYFGAGTRLSVL.

This clonotype came up many times. The DNA of the CDR3 is TGTGCCAGCAGCTTAAGGACGGGATCCTACAATGAGCAGTTCTTC. Translated: CASSLRTGSYNEQFF. The rearrangement joins TRBV7-2 to TRBJ2-1; TRBD2 might be the D (5 bases). The CDR3 is 15 residues long. CDR1 and CDR2 from the germline V gene are SGHTA and FQGNSA. V was cut by 2 bases and J by 1 base, with 9 bases left in between.

This clonotype was observed at least ten times. The chain joins TRBV11-3 to TRBJ1-2, with D unresolved. CDR1 is SGHNT and CDR2 is YENEEA in the germline V gene. There are 15 residues in the CDR3. The V end was cut by 0 bases, the J end by 3 bases, with 11 bases between. DNA for the CDR3: TGTGCCAGCAGCTTAGAGGGATCCGGTGACTATGGCTACACCTTC. It translates to CASSLEGSGDYGYTF.

This clonotype was picked up many times. The rearrangement uses TRBV12-3 or TRBV12-4 and TRBJ2-7; possibly TRBD2 for D (6 bases). Trimming stripped 1 base from V and 6 bases from J, with 16 bases between. CDR3 length: 15 amino acids. CDR3 DNA sequence: TGTGCCAGCAGTTTAGGCGGGACCGCCCCCCGCGAGCAGTACTTC. It translates to CASSLGGTAPREQYF.

The chain employs TRBV28 and TRBJ1-5; no clear D gene. Germline V lookup: CDR1 MDHEN, CDR2 SYDVKM. This CDR3 is built from 16 residues. The ends were cut back, 4 bases at V and 3 bases at J, with 16 bases in the middle. CDR3 sequence reads: CASSSPGEGPNQPQHF. The CDR3 nucleotides are TGTGCCAGCAGTTCACCTGGGGAGGGTCCCAATCAGCCCCAGCATTTT.

V and J are TRBV10-3 and TRBJ1-2, with TRBD1 identical over 7 bases. The CDR3 spans 14 residues. CDR1 is ENHRY, CDR2 SYGVKD, per germline. With 2 bases clipped from V and 8 bases from J, the junction kept 8 bases outside the gene matches. CDR3 amino acids: CAISEPRGQAGYTF. The CDR3 bases are TGTGCCATCAGTGAGCCTAGGGGGCAAGCGGGCTACACCTTC.

This clonotype has ten or more counts. The chain combines TRBV12-3 or TRBV12-4 with TRBJ2-4; TRBD2 agrees at 9 bases. V lost 4 bases, J lost 0 bases, and 13 bases stayed unmatched. CDR3 length: 19 amino acids. CDR3: CASSWSRAGGTLAKNIQYF. The CDR3 DNA reads as TGTGCCAGCAGTTGGTCCCGAGCGGGAGGTACCTTAGCCAAAAACATTCAGTACTTC.

This clonotype turned up a few times. V gene TRBV30 combines with J gene TRBJ2-3; 10 bases match TRBD2. With 2 bases clipped from V and 5 bases from J, the junction kept 10 bases outside the gene matches. CDR3 length: 16 amino acids. Germline assignment: CDR1 GTSNPN and CDR2 SVGIG (reference sequence). CDR3 amino acids: CAWSLLAGWEEDTQYF. The CDR3 region has the DNA TGTGCCTGGAGTCTACTAGCGGGATGGGAGGAAGATACGCAGTATTTT. Full variable domain (missing parts from reference TRBV30 and TRBJ2-3): SQTIHQWPATLVQPVGSPLSLECTVEGTSNPNLYWYRQAAGRGLQLLFYSVGIGQISSEVPQNLSASRPQDRQFILSSKKLLLSDSGFYLCAWSLLAGWEEDTQYFGPGTRLTVL.

This clonotype came up many times. This sequence joins TRBV12-3 or TRBV12-4 and TRBJ2-1; 11 nucleotides align to TRBD2. The junction had 9 bases not matched to a gene; V was cut back by 6 bases and J by 8 bases. This CDR3 is 15 amino acids long. CDR3 sequence reads: CASRPAGTSGDEQFF. The CDR3 region has the DNA TGTGCCAGCAGACCAGCCGGGACTAGCGGCGATGAGCAGTTCTTC.

This clonotype was picked up many times. Written as DNA, the CDR3 is TGCAGTGCTACTGGGACAGGCCCTCACAATGAGCAGTTCTTC. Protein: CSATGTGPHNEQFF. J is TRBJ2-1 and V is TRBV20-1, with 8 bases lining up with TRBD1. The V segment lost 4 bases and the J segment 5 bases; nucleotides outside the gene matches: 7. The CDR3 has 14 residues. Germline CDR1 reads DFQATT; CDR2 reads SNEGSKA (reference sequence).

This clonotype was observed a few times. The CDR3 here is CASTLSSSAYNEQFF. The CDR3 DNA reads as TGTGCCAGCACACTGTCTAGCTCGGCCTACAATGAGCAGTTCTTC. The chain couples TRBV7-2 to TRBJ2-1; maybe TRBD2 (5 bases). This CDR3 has 15 amino acids. The germline V and J ends were trimmed by 7 bases and 2 bases, with 15 bases remaining between them. Germline V gene sequence: CDR1 SGHTA, CDR2 FQGNSA.

This clonotype was seen repeatedly, ten times or more. The gene calls are TRBV3-1 and TRBJ2-5; TRBD2 might be the D (6 bases). From germline, CDR1 is LGHDT and CDR2 YNNKEL (reference sequence). This CDR3 spans 15 amino acids. Deletions cut 2 bases from V and 5 bases from J, with 15 bases between. In DNA, the CDR3 is TGTGCCAGCAGCCAATACGGCGACCGGGGGGAGACCCAGTACTTC. Translated, it gives CASSQYGDRGETQYF.

As for this clonotype: A much bigger clone sits one base away, suggesting this may be a read error. The genes are TRBV6-8 and TRBJ2-7; weak D call: TRBD2 (5 bases). Germline CDR1 and CDR2: MNHGY and SAAAGT. The CDR3 is 14 amino acids. In DNA form, the CDR3 reads TGTGTCAGCAAAATTAGCGTAAACTCCTACGAGCAGTACTTC. Protein product: CVSKISVNSYEQYF.

The chain couples TRBV30 to TRBJ1-5; D is ambiguous. The germline V and J ends were trimmed by 0 bases and 4 bases, with 13 bases remaining between them. The CDR3 totals 15 residues. Germline V gives CDR1 GTSNPN, CDR2 SVGIG (reference sequence). CDR3 sequence reads: CAWSVKRAANQPQHF. CDR3 DNA sequence: TGTGCCTGGAGTGTAAAGCGGGCTGCGAATCAGCCCCAGCATTTT. Based on the CDR3 plus reference TRBV30 and TRBJ1-5, the full variable domain is SQTIHQWPATLVQPVGSPLSLECTVEGTSNPNLYWYRQAAGRGLQLLFYSVGIGQISSEVPQNLSASRPQDRQFILSSKKLLLSDSGFYLCAWSVKRAANQPQHFGDGTRLSIL.

In its sample, this clonotype was seen many times. J is TRBJ2-3 and V is TRBV12-5; no clear D. Germline CDR1 reads LGHNT; CDR2 reads FRNRAP. Trimming took off 4 bases at V and 2 bases at J, with 19 bases between the two ends. CDR3 length: 17 residues. The CDR3 bases are TGTGCTAGTGGTTCTAATCCTTTTGGTGGAGTCACAGATACGCAGTATTTT. Translating it yields CASGSNPFGGVTDTQYF.

The sample holds a few counts of this clonotype. The J gene is TRBJ1-5, the V gene TRBV30, with D possibly TRBD1 on 5 matching bases. The CDR3 length is 16 residues. In germline, CDR1 is GTSNPN, CDR2 SVGIG (reference sequence). The V end lost 0 bases, the J end lost 2 bases, and 14 bases lay between the germline ends. CDR3 amino acids: CAWSVRRKGGNQPQHF. The CDR3, as DNA: TGTGCCTGGAGTGTACGTCGAAAAGGGGGCAATCAGCCCCAGCATTTT.

Ten or more counts support this clonotype. This chain joins TRBV7-4 and TRBJ1-1; no clear D. This CDR3 spans 16 amino acids. CDR1 is SGHVT and CDR2 is SQSDAQ in the germline V gene. Trimming removed 5 bases from V and 2 bases from J, with 18 bases in between. CDR3 sequence (DNA): TGTGCCAGCAGCACCCGGGTTCCCCCTCGAAACACTGAAGCTTTCTTT. Translating it yields CASSTRVPPRNTEAFF.

This clonotype was observed many times. The V call is TRBV27, the J call TRBJ1-6, with 8 bases identical to TRBD1. Germline loops: CDR1 MNHEY, CDR2 SMNVEV (reference sequence). V shed 6 bases, J shed 8 bases, and the junction held 9 bases outside the gene matches. This CDR3 contains 15 residues. The CDR3 loop reads CASSGPGQGDSPLHF. DNA for the CDR3: TGTGCCAGCAGCGGCCCCGGACAGGGCGATTCACCCCTCCACTTT.

This clonotype was found many times. The chain joins TRBV20-1 to TRBJ2-1; 10 bases line up with TRBD2. Germline CDR1 and CDR2: DFQATT and SNEGSKA (reference sequence). V lost 6 bases and J lost 6; bases outside the gene matches: 14. The CDR3 extends over 16 amino acids. The CDR3 loop reads CSAPSKKAGGFNEQFF. As DNA, the CDR3 is TGCAGTGCCCCCTCAAAAAAAGCGGGAGGGTTCAATGAGCAGTTCTTC.

This clonotype has at least ten counts. This chain connects TRBV6-1 to TRBJ2-5, with D perhaps matching TRBD2 (6 bases). The CDR3 has 14 amino acids. Trimming took 6 bases from V and 5 from J, leaving 16 bases between them. Germline lookup yields CDR1 MNHNS and CDR2 SASEGT. The CDR3 DNA follows: TGTGCCAGCAGCCCCCCGGGGGTATCGGAGACCCAGTACTTC. Its translation: CASSPPGVSETQYF.

V and J are TRBV7-2 and TRBJ2-1; TRBD2 agrees at 13 bases. Trimming removed 5 bases from V and 4 bases from J; junction bases left unmatched: 5. CDR3 size: 16 residues. Germline V CDR1 and CDR2: SGHTA, FQGNSA. The CDR3 spells CASSARTSGGYNEQFF. The CDR3 bases are TGTGCCAGCAGCGCCCGGACTAGCGGGGGATACAATGAGCAGTTCTTC.

Here the CDR3 reads CASSLSLPTSGRTGELFF. The CDR3 nucleotides are TGTGCCAGCAGTTTAAGCCTCCCGACTAGCGGGAGAACCGGGGAGCTGTTTTTT. The chain joins TRBV27 to TRBJ2-2, with TRBD2 matching over 12 bases. The CDR3 loop spans 18 amino acids. Looked up from germline, CDR1 is MNHEY and CDR2 is SMNVEV (reference sequence). V shed 2 bases, J shed 5 bases, and the junction held 9 bases outside the gene matches.

This clonotype was seen many times. The chain links TRBV12-3 or TRBV12-4 to TRBJ1-2, with D possibly TRBD1 on 6 matching bases. The ends were cut back, 10 bases at V and 2 bases at J, with 17 bases in the middle. This CDR3 contains 14 residues. This CDR3 is CATDKTGRNYGYTF. The CDR3 DNA is TGTGCCACAGATAAGACAGGTCGGAACTATGGCTACACCTTC.